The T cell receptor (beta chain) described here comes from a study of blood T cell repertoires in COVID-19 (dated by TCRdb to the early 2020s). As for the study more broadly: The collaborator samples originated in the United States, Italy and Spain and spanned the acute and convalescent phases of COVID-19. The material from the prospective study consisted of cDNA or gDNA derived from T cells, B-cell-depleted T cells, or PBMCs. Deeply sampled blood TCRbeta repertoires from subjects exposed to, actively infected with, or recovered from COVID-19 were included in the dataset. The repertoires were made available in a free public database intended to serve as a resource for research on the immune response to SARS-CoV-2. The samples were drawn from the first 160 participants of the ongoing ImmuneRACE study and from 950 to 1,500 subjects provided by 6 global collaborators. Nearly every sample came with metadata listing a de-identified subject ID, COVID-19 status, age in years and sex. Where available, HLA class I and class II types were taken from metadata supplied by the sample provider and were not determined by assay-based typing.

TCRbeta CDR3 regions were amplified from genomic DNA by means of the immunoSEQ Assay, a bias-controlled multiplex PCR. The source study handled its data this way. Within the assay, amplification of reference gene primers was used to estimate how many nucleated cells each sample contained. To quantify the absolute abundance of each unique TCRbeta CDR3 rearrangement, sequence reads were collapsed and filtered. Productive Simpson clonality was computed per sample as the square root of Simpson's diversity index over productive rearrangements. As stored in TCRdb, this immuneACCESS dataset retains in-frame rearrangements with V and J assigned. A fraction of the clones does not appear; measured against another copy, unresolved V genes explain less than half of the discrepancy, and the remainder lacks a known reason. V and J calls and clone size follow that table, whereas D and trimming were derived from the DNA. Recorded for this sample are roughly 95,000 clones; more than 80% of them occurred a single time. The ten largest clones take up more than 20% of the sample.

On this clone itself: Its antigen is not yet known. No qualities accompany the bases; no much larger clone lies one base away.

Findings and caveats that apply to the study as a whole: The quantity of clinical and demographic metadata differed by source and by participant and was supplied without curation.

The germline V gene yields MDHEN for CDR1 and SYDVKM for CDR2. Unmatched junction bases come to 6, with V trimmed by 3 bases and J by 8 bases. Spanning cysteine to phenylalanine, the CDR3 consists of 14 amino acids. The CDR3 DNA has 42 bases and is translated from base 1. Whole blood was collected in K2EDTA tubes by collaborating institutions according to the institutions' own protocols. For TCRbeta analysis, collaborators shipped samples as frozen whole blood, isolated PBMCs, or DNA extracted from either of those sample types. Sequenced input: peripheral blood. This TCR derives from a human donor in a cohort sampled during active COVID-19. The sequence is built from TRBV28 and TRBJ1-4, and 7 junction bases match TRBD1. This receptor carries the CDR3 CASSFVGGKEKLFF. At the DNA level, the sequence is TGTGCCAGCAGTTTTGTAGGGGGCAAGGAAAAACTGTTTTTT.